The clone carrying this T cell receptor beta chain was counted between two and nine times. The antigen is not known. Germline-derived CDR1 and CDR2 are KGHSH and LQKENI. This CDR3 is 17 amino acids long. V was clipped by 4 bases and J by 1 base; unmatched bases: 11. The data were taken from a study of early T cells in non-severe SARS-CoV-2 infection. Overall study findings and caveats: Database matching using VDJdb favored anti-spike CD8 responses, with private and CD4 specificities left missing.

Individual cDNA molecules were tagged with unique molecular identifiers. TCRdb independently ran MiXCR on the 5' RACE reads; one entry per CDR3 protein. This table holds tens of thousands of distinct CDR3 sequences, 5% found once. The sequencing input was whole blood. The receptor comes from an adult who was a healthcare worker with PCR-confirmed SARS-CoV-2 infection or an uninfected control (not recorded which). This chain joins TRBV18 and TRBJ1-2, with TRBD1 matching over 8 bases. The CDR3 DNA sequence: TGTGCCAGCTCACAGGGGGACAGGCAACAAATTAACTATGGCTACACCTTC. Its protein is CASSQGDRQQINYGYTF. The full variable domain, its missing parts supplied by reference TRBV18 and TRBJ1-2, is NAGVMQNPRHLVRRRGQEARLRCSPMKGHSHVYWYRQLPEEGLKFMVYLQKENIIDESGMPKERFSAEFPKEGPSILRIQQVVRGDSAAYFCASSQGDRQQINYGYTFGSGTRLTVV.